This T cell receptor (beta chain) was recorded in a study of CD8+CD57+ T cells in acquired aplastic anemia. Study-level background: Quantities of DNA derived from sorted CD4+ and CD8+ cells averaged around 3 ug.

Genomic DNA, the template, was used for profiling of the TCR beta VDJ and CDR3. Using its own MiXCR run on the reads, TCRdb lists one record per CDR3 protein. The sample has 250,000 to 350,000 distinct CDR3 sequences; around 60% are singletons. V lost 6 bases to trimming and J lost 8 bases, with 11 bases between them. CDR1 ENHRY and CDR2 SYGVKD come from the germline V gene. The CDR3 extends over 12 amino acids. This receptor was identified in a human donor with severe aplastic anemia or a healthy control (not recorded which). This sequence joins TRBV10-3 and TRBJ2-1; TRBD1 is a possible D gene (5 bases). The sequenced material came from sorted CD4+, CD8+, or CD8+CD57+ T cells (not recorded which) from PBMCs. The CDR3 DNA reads TGTGCCATCAGCGGAGACAGTTATGAGCAGTTCTTC. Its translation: CAISGDSYEQFF.